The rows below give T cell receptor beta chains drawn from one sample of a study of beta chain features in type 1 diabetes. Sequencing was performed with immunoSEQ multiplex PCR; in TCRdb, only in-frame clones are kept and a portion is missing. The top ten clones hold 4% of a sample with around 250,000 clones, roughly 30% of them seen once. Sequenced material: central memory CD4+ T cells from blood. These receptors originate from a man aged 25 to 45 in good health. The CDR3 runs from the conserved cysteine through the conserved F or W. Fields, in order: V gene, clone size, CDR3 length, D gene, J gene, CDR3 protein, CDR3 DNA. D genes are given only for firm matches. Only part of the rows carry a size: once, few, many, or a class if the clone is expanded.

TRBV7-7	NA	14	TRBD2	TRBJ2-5	CASSPGQRGETQYF	TGTGCCAGCAGCCCCGGTCAGCGGGGAGAGACCCAGTACTTC
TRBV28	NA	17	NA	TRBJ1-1	CASSLYGNGRRNTEAFF	TGTGCCAGCAGTTTATATGGCAATGGGCGGAGGAACACTGAAGCTTTCTTT
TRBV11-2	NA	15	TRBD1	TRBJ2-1	CASSLTGKVDNEQFF	TGTGCCAGCAGCCTGACAGGGAAAGTGGACAATGAGCAGTTCTTC
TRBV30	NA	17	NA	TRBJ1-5	CAWSPIGGRVSNQPQHF	TGTGCCTGGAGTCCAATTGGGGGACGTGTGAGCAATCAGCCCCAGCATTTT
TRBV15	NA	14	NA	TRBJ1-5	CATSSALANQPQHF	TGTGCCACCAGCAGTGCTTTGGCGAATCAGCCCCAGCATTTT
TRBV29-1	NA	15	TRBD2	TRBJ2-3	CSVGTSGGITDTQYF	TGCAGCGTCGGGACTAGCGGGGGGATCACAGATACGCAGTATTTT
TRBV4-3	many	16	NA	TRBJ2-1	CASSQEVGQRYNEQFF	TGCGCCAGCAGCCAAGAAGTCGGGCAGAGATACAATGAGCAGTTCTTC
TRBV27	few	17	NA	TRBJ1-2	CASSPVSRGLLSYGYTF	TGTGCCAGCAGTCCCGTCTCCCGGGGGCTCCTGTCCTATGGCTACACCTTC
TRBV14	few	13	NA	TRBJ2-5	CASSQGVGETQYF	TGTGCCAGCAGCCAAGGCGTCGGGGAGACCCAGTACTTC
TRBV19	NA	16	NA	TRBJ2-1	CASSIWGSSSYNEQFF	TGTGCCAGTAGTATATGGGGTTCTTCCTCCTACAATGAGCAGTTCTTC
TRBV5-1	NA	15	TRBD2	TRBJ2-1	CASSFFLAGPGEQFF	TGCGCCAGCAGCTTCTTCCTAGCGGGGCCTGGGGAGCAGTTCTTC
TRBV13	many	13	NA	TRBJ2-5	CASSRARQETQYF	TGTGCCAGCAGCCGGGCCCGACAAGAGACCCAGTACTTC
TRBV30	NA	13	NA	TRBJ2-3	CAWRLTGSDTQYF	TGTGCCTGGAGGCTCACGGGGTCAGATACGCAGTATTTT
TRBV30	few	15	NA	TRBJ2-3	CAWSVLGTNTDTQYF	TGTGCCTGGAGTGTACTCGGGACAAACACAGATACGCAGTATTTT
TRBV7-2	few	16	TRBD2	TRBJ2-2	CASSSGGLAGPGELFF	TGTGCCAGCAGCTCCGGGGGACTAGCGGGGCCCGGGGAGCTGTTTTTT
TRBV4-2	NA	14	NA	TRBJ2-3	CASSQDYSTDTQYF	TGTGCCAGCAGCCAAGATTACTCCACAGATACGCAGTATTTT
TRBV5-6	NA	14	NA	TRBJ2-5	CASSLIAERETQYF	TGTGCCAGCAGCTTGATAGCAGAAAGGGAGACCCAGTACTTC
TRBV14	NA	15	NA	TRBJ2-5	CASSPITLYQETQYF	TGTGCCAGCAGCCCCATTACACTCTACCAAGAGACCCAGTACTTC
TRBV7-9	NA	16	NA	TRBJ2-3	CASSQQTLRFADTQYF	TGTGCCAGCAGCCAACAGACATTGAGGTTCGCAGATACGCAGTATTTT
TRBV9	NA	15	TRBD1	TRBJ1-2	CASSAGQGGGYGYTF	TGTGCCAGCAGCGCCGGACAGGGAGGAGGCTATGGCTACACCTTC
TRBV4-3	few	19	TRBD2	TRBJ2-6	CASSPDRGGTHSGANVLTF	TGCGCCAGCAGCCCTGATCGGGGGGGGACCCACTCTGGGGCCAACGTCCTGACTTTC
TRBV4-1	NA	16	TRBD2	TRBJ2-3	CASSPKAAGGIDTQYF	TGCGCCAGCAGCCCAAAGGCAGCGGGGGGGATCGATACGCAGTATTTT
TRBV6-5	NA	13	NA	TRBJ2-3	CASKIRPTDTQYF	TGTGCCAGCAAAATTCGCCCCACAGATACGCAGTATTTT
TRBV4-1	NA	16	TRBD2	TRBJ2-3	CASSQGRGGSTVTQYF	TGCGCCAGCAGCCAAGGACGCGGGGGGTCGACTGTCACGCAGTATTTT
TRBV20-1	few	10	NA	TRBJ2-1	CSATPNEQFF	TGCAGTGCGACTCCCAATGAGCAGTTCTTC
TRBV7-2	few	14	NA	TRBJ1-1	CASSLVGGGTEAFF	TGTGCCAGCAGCTTAGTTGGGGGAGGCACTGAAGCTTTCTTT
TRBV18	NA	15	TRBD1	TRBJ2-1	CASSPGQGSYNEQFF	TGTGCCAGCTCACCAGGACAGGGCTCCTACAATGAGCAGTTCTTC
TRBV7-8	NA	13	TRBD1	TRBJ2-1	CASSRQGQNEQFF	TGTGCCAGCAGCCGACAGGGTCAGAATGAGCAGTTCTTC
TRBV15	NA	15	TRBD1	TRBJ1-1	CATSRDRGRYTEAFF	TGTGCCACCAGCCGGGACAGGGGGCGGTATACTGAAGCTTTCTTT
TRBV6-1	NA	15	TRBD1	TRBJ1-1	CASTTRDRMNTEAFF	TGTGCCAGCACCACGAGGGACAGGATGAACACTGAAGCTTTCTTT
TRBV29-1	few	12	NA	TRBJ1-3	CSVETDRNTIYF	TGCAGCGTTGAAACGGATAGAAACACCATATATTTT
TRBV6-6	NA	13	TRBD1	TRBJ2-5	CASSRDSQETQYF	TGTGCCAGCAGTCGGGACAGCCAAGAGACCCAGTACTTC
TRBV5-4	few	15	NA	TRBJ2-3	CASKPAGQSTDTQYF	TGTGCCAGCAAACCTGCCGGGCAGAGCACAGATACGCAGTATTTT
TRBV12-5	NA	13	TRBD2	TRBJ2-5	CASGLAGTETQYF	TGTGCTAGTGGCCTAGCGGGAACTGAGACCCAGTACTTC
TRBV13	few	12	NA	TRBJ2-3	CASSALIDTQYF	TGTGCCAGCAGCGCTTTGATAGATACGCAGTATTTT
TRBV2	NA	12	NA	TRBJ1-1	CASSAGSTEAFF	TGTGCCAGCAGTGCAGGGTCCACTGAAGCTTTCTTT
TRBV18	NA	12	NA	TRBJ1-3	CASTIPRNTIYF	TGTGCCAGTACCATACCAAGAAACACCATATATTTT
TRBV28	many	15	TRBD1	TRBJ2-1	CASSPGTGLYNEQFF	TGTGCCAGCAGTCCCGGGACAGGGCTGTACAATGAGCAGTTCTTC
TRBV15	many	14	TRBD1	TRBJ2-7	CATSRQGTAYEQYF	TGTGCCACCTCCCGACAGGGCACTGCCTACGAGCAGTACTTC
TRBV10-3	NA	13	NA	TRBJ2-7	CAKSEGSGYEQYF	TGTGCCAAATCAGAGGGATCGGGGTACGAGCAGTACTTC
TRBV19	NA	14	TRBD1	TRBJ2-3	CASRATGTTDTQYF	TGTGCCAGTAGGGCGACAGGGACCACAGATACGCAGTATTTT
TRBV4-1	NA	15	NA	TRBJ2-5	CASSQVTGTRETQYF	TGCGCCAGCAGCCAAGTTACCGGGACAAGAGAGACCCAGTACTTC
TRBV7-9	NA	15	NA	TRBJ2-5	CASSPGGDFGETQYF	TGTGCCAGCAGCCCAGGGGGGGACTTTGGAGAGACCCAGTACTTC
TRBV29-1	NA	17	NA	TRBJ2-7	CSVSGVEGFSQSYEQYF	TGCAGCGTCTCCGGGGTAGAGGGGTTTAGTCAATCTTACGAGCAGTACTTC
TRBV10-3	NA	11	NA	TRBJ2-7	CAISEGYEQYF	TGTGCCATCAGTGAGGGCTACGAGCAGTACTTC
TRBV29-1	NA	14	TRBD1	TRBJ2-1	CSVGWTGLNNEQFF	TGCAGCGTCGGATGGACAGGGTTAAACAATGAGCAGTTCTTC
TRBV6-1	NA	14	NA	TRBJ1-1	CASSPGTVNTEAFF	TGTGCCAGCAGCCCCGGGACGGTGAACACTGAAGCTTTCTTT
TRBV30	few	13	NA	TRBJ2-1	CAWSRGTYNEQFF	TGTGCCTGGAGCCGGGGCACCTACAATGAGCAGTTCTTC
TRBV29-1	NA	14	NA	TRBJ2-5	CSVQYGSPQETQYF	TGCAGCGTCCAATATGGTAGCCCCCAAGAGACCCAGTACTTC
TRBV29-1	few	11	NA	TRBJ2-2	CSAKNTGELFF	TGCAGCGCTAAGAACACCGGGGAGCTGTTTTTT
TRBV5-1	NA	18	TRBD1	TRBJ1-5	CASSLVPTGTGGNQPQHF	TGCGCCAGCAGCTTGGTACCGACCGGGACAGGGGGCAATCAGCCCCAGCATTTT
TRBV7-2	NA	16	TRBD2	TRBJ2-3	CASSLMASGATDTQYF	TGTGCCAGCAGCTTAATGGCTAGCGGAGCGACAGATACGCAGTATTTT
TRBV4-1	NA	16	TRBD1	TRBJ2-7	CASSHLKTGSTYEQYF	TGCGCCAGCAGCCATCTCAAGACAGGGTCCACCTACGAGCAGTACTTC
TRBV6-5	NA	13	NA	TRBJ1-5	CASSYGRNQPQHF	TGTGCCAGCAGCTACGGGCGAAATCAGCCCCAGCATTTT
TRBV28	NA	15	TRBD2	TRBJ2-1	CASSKAGGRNNEQFF	TGTGCCAGCAGTAAAGCGGGAGGTCGGAACAATGAGCAGTTCTTC
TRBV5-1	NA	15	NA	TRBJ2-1	CASRTGPSSYNEQFF	TGCGCCAGCAGGACAGGCCCCAGCTCCTACAATGAGCAGTTCTTC